Listed below are T cell receptor beta chains from one sample, sequenced in a study of blood T cell repertoires in COVID-19. Libraries were prepared by immunoSEQ multiplex PCR; TCRdb keeps only in-frame clonotypes and omits some of them. The table lists fewer than 250,000 clones, 86% of them singletons, with around 1.5% in the top ten. The source material was peripheral blood. All receptors come from an older woman who had recovered from COVID-19. The CDR3 runs from the conserved cysteine through the conserved F or W. D genes are given only for firm matches.

CDR3 protein: CASRETGPDTQYF
CDR3 DNA: TGCGCCAGCAGAGAAACAGGGCCAGATACGCAGTATTTT
D gene: NA
V gene: TRBV5-1
J gene: TRBJ2-3

CDR3 protein: CASSQGQREITDTQYF
CDR3 DNA: TGTGCCAGCAGCCAAGGTCAGCGGGAGATCACAGATACGCAGTATTTT
D gene: TRBD2
V gene: TRBV4-2
J gene: TRBJ2-3

CDR3 protein: CASSVAWLTEAFF
CDR3 DNA: TGTGCCAGCAGCGTAGCGTGGCTCACTGAAGCTTTCTTT
D gene: NA
V gene: TRBV9
J gene: TRBJ1-1

CDR3 protein: CSVEGDRLNGYTF
CDR3 DNA: TGCAGCGTTGAAGGGGACAGGTTGAATGGCTACACCTTC
D gene: TRBD1
V gene: TRBV29-1
J gene: TRBJ1-2

CDR3 protein: CASRVAGDLYEQYF
CDR3 DNA: TGTGCCAGCAGAGTAGCGGGGGACCTATACGAGCAGTACTTC
D gene: TRBD2
V gene: TRBV7-2
J gene: TRBJ2-7

CDR3 protein: CASRYQQGLEETQYF
CDR3 DNA: TGTGCCAGCAGATACCAGCAGGGGCTAGAAGAGACCCAGTACTTC
D gene: NA
V gene: TRBV7-6
J gene: TRBJ2-5

CDR3 protein: CASSGGLGGGFIEKLFF
CDR3 DNA: TGCGCCAGCAGCGGAGGTCTAGGGGGCGGTTTTATTGAAAAACTGTTTTTT
D gene: TRBD1
V gene: TRBV5-1
J gene: TRBJ1-4

CDR3 protein: CASSPAGRPETQYF
CDR3 DNA: TGTGCCAGCAGCCCAGCCGGCAGGCCGGAGACCCAGTACTTC
D gene: NA
V gene: TRBV7-2
J gene: TRBJ2-5

CDR3 protein: CASSYGQGVYGYTF
CDR3 DNA: TGTGCCAGCAGCTATGGACAGGGAGTCTATGGCTACACCTTC
D gene: TRBD1
V gene: TRBV28
J gene: TRBJ1-2

CDR3 protein: CAWETGPQHF
CDR3 DNA: TGTGCCTGGGAGACAGGGCCCCAGCATTTT
D gene: NA
V gene: TRBV30
J gene: TRBJ1-5

CDR3 protein: CASSSIYRSGELFF
CDR3 DNA: TGTGCCAGCAGCTCGATATATCGGTCCGGGGAGCTGTTTTTT
D gene: NA
V gene: TRBV7-2
J gene: TRBJ2-2

CDR3 protein: CASSYFVGASYNEQFF
CDR3 DNA: TGTGCCAGCAGTTACTTCGTGGGGGCCTCCTACAATGAGCAGTTCTTC
D gene: NA
V gene: TRBV6-5
J gene: TRBJ2-1

CDR3 protein: CASSRRTGQDPNYGYTF
CDR3 DNA: TGTGCCAGCAGCCGACGTACTGGACAGGACCCAAACTATGGCTACACCTTC
D gene: TRBD1
V gene: TRBV7-9
J gene: TRBJ1-2